This T cell receptor (beta chain) was sequenced during a study of cytomegalovirus exposure and HLA in healthy donors. In regard to this clone: The antigen remains unidentified.

Findings of the study overall: In a later analysis, TCR beta V- and J-gene trimming was associated with a missense DCLRE1C variant. TCR beta sequences reportedly predicted most subjects' HLA-A and HLA-B alleles accurately. Later work associated roughly 17,000 TCR beta sequences with HLA alleles at 0.05 false discovery rate. Cytomegalovirus association was listed for about 180 TCR beta chains.

CDR3 length: 15 residues. Germline CDR1 reads MNHEY; CDR2 reads SMNVEV (reference sequence). V was trimmed by 4 bases and J by 1 base, leaving 13 bases between them. The primer mix had 60 Vbeta and 13 Jbeta primers. Sequenced by immunoSEQ multiplex PCR; TCRdb stores in-frame clones only, minus some. Here the sample spans 150,000 to 200,000 clones, roughly 84% being singletons. The chain joins TRBV27 to TRBJ1-1; D unclear. This sequence was found in a girl under three years old in good health and CMV-seronegative. Sequencing was performed on PBMCs. The CDR3 region has the DNA TGTGCCAGCAGTTCCCCTAGACGGGAGAACACTGAAGCTTTCTTT. This sequence encodes CASSSPRRENTEAFF.